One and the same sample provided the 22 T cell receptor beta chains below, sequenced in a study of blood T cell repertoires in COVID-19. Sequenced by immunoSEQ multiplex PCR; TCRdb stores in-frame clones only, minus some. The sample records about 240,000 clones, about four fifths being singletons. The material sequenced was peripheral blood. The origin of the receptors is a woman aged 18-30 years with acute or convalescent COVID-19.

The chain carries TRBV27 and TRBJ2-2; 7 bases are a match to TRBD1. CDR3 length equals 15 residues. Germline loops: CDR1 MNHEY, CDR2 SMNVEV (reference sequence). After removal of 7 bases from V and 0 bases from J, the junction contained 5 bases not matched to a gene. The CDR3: CASKQGTANTGELFF. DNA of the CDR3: TGTGCCAGCAAGCAGGGGACAGCGAACACCGGGGAGCTGTTTTTT.

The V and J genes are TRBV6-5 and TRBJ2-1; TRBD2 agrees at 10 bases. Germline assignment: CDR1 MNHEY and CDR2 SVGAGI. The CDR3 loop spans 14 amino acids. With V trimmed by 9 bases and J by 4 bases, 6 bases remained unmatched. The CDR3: CASTSGDSYNEQFF. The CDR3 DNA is TGTGCCAGTACTAGCGGGGACTCGTACAATGAGCAGTTCTTC.

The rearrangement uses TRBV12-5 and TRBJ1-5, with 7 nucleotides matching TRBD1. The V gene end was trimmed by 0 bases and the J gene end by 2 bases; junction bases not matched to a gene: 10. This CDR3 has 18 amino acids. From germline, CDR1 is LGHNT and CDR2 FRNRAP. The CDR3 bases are TGTGCTAGTGGTTTGGTACAAAGGGGGCTGATCGGCAATCAGCCCCAGCATTTT. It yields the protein CASGLVQRGLIGNQPQHF. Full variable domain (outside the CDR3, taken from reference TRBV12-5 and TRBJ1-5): DARVTQTPRHKVTEMGQEVTMRCQPILGHNTVFWYRQTMMQGLELLAYFRNRAPLDDSGMPKDRFSAEMPDATLATLKIQPSEPRDSAVYFCASGLVQRGLIGNQPQHFGDGTRLSIL.

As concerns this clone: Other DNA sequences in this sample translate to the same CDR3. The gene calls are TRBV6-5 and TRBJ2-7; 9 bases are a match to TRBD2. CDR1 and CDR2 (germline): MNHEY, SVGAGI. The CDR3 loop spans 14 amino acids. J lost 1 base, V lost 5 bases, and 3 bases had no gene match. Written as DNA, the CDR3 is TGTGCCAGCAGTAATAGCGGGGGTTCCTACGAGCAGTACTTC. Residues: CASSNSGGSYEQYF.

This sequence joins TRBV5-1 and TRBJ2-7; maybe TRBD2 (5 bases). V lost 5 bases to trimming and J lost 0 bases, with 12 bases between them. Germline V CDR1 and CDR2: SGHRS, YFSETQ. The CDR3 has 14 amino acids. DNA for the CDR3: TGCGCCAGCAGGGCGGGCCCCACCTCCTACGAGCAGTACTTC. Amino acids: CASRAGPTSYEQYF.

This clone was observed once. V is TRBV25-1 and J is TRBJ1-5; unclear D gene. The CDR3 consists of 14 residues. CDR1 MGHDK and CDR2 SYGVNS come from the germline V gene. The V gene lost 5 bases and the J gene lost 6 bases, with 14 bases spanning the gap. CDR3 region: CASSREGVGQPQHF. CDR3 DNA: TGTGCCAGCAGTAGGGAGGGAGTGGGTCAGCCCCAGCATTTT.

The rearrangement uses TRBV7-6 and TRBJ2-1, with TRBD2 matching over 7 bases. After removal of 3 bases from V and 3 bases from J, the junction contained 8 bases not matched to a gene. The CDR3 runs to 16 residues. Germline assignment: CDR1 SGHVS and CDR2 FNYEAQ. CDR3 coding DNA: TGTGCCAGCAGCTTTGATGCCGCGGGAGTCTACAATGAGCAGTTCTTC. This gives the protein CASSFDAAGVYNEQFF.

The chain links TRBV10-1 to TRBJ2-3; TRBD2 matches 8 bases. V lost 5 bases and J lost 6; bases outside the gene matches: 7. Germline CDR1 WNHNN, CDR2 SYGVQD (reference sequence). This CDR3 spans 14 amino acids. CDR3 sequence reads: CASSRAGAGDTQYF. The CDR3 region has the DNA TGCGCCAGCAGTAGAGCGGGAGCGGGCGATACGCAGTATTTT.

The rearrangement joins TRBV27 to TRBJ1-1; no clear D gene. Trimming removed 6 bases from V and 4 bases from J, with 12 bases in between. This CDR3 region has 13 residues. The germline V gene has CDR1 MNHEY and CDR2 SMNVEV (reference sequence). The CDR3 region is CASSGVWSTEAFF. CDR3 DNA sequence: TGTGCCAGCAGCGGAGTTTGGAGCACTGAAGCTTTCTTT.

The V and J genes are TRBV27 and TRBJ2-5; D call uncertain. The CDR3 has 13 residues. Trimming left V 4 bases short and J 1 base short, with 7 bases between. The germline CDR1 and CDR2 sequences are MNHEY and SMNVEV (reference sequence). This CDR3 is CASSSLVQETQYF. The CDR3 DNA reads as TGTGCCAGCAGTTCCCTCGTCCAAGAGACCCAGTACTTC.

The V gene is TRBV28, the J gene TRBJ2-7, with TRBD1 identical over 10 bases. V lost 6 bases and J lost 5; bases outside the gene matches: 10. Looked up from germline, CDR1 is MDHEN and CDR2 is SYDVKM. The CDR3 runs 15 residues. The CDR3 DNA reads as TGTGCCAGCAGCGAACTCCGGGACAGGGGCCACGAGCAGTACTTC. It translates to CASSELRDRGHEQYF.

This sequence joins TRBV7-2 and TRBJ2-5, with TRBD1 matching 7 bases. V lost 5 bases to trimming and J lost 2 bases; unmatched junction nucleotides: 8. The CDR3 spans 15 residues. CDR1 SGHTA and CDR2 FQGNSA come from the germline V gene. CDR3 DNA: TGTGCCAGCAGCCCTATCGGGGACAGACAAGAGACCCAGTACTTC. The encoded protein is CASSPIGDRQETQYF.

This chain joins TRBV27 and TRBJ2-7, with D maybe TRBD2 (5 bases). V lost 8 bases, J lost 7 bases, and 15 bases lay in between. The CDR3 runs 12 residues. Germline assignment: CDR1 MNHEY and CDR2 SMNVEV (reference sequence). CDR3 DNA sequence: TGTGCCAGCCCACGGAAATCGGGGGAGCAGTACTTC. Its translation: CASPRKSGEQYF.

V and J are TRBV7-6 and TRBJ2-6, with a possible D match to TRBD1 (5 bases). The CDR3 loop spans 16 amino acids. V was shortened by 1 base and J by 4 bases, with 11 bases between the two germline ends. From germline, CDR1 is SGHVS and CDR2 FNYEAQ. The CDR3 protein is CASSLGQSLGANVLTF. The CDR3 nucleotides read TGTGCCAGCAGCTTAGGACAGTCTCTGGGGGCCAACGTCCTGACTTTC.

CDR3 nucleotide sequence: TGTGCCAGCAGCTTTGCGGGAGGTTCCGAGCAGTACTTC. It codes for CASSFAGGSEQYF. The genes are TRBV7-2 and TRBJ2-7; 8 bases are a match to TRBD2. The germline CDR1 and CDR2 sequences are SGHTA and FQGNSA. The J segment lost 6 bases and the V segment lost 3 bases, leaving 4 bases of the junction unmatched. This CDR3 comprises 13 residues.

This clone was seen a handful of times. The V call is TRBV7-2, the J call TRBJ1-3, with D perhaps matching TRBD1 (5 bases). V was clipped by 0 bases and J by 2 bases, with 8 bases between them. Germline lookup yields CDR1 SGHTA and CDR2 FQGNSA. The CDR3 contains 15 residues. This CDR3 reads CASSLAAGTGNTIYF. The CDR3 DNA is TGTGCCAGCAGCTTAGCAGCAGGGACTGGAAACACCATATATTTT. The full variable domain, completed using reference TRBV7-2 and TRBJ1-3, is GAGVSQSPSNKVTEKGKDVELRCDPISGHTALYWYRQSLGQGLEFLIYFQGNSAPDKSGLPSDRFSAERTGGSVSTLTIQRTQQEDSAVYLCASSLAAGTGNTIYFGEGSWLTVV.

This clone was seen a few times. The CDR3 nucleotides are TGTGCCAGCAGCCTACAGGAGGGTGGAGAGACCCAGTACTTC. It specifies CASSLQEGGETQYF. The chain couples TRBV5-6 to TRBJ2-5; TRBD2 is a possible D gene (6 bases). CDR1 SGHDT and CDR2 YYEEEE come from the germline V gene. V dropped 4 bases and J dropped 4 bases, with 14 bases sitting between them. CDR3 length: 14 residues.

CDR3 protein: CASSTDRGTEAFF. CDR3 sequence (DNA): TGTGCCAGCAGTACGGACAGGGGCACTGAAGCTTTCTTT. This sequence joins TRBV6-5 and TRBJ1-1; the match to TRBD1 covers 9 bases. The V gene end was trimmed by 5 bases and the J gene end by 4 bases; junction bases not matched to a gene: 2. Germline V gene lookup returns CDR1 MNHEY and CDR2 SVGAGI. CDR3 length: 13 residues.

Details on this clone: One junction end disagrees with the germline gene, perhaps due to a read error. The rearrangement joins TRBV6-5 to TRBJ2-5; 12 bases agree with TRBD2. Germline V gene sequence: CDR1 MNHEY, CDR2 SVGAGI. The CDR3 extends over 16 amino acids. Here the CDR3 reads CASNYSGTSGQETQYF. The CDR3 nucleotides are TGTGCCAGCAATTACTCCGGGACTAGCGGGCAAGAGACCCAGTACTTC.

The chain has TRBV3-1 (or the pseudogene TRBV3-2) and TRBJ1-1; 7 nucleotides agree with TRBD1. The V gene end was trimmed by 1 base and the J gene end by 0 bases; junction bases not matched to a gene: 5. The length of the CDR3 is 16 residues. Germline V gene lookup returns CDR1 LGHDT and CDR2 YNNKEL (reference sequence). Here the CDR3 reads CASSQARQGLNTEAFF. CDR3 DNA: TGTGCCAGCAGCCAAGCCCGACAGGGTCTGAACACTGAAGCTTTCTTT.

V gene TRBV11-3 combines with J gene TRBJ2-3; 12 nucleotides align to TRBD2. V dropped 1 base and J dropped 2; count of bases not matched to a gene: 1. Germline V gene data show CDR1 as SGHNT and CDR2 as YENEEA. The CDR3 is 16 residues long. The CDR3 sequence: CASSLGLAGDTDTQYF. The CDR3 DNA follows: TGTGCCAGCAGCTTAGGACTAGCGGGGGACACAGATACGCAGTATTTT.

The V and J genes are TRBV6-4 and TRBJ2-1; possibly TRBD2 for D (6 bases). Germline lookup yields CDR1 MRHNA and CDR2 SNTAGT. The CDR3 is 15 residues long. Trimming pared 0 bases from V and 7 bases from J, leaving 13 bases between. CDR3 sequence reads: CASSDSTGAGNEQFF. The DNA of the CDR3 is TGTGCCAGCAGTGACTCGACGGGAGCTGGGAATGAGCAGTTCTTC.